This T cell receptor beta chain was captured in a study of T cells expressing NK-cell markers. This CDR3 comprises 14 residues. Germline values: CDR1 SGHTA, CDR2 FQGNSA. Whole-study results and caveats: Dominant NKG2C+ clonotypes made up roughly 1.0-7.5% of CD8+ T cells in roughly six donors.

As for this clonotype: What it recognizes is unknown.

From the 5' RACE reads, TCRdb lists one entry per CDR3 protein and no DNA. This sample's table has about 450,000 distinct CDR3 sequences. The sequencing sample was made of blood T cells: a sorted CD56 or NKG2C T cell subset, CD4+ or CD8+ T cells, or bulk PBMC T cells (not recorded which). The origin of this receptor is a woman aged 18-70 years in good health. V and J are TRBV7-2 and TRBJ2-7; TCRdb lists TRBD1, though no DNA is available to test this call. The CDR3 protein is CASSLWTGGYEQYF.